This T cell receptor beta chain emerged from a study of identical twins. Notes on the study in general: Analyses based on zero insertions could be partly confounded by invariant MAIT and iNKT cells. Out-of-frame alpha sequences shared by twins showed excess low generation probability. A lower insertion count was a feature of abundant cord blood beta clonotypes, with no such feature in memory repertoires.

This clonotype was observed many times. What it recognizes is unknown. The germline V and J ends were trimmed by 7 bases and 4 bases, with 9 bases remaining between them. The germline CDR1 and CDR2 sequences are DFQATT and SNEGSKA (reference sequence). The CDR3 is made up of 11 amino acids. TCRdb used MiXCR to reprocess the 5' RACE reads, holding one entry per CDR3 protein. The sample lists 200,000 to 250,000 distinct CDR3 sequences, 6% to 9% occurring once. The same sample was also studied in work on yellow fever vaccine responses in identical twins.

The receptor comes from a woman aged 18 to 35 in good health. Sequencing was performed on memory (CD45RO+) T cells sorted from blood. The chain combines TRBV20-1 with TRBJ2-3; D gene ambiguous. DNA for the CDR3: TGCAGTGAGAGGATCGCAGATACGCAGTATTTT. It codes for CSERIADTQYF.